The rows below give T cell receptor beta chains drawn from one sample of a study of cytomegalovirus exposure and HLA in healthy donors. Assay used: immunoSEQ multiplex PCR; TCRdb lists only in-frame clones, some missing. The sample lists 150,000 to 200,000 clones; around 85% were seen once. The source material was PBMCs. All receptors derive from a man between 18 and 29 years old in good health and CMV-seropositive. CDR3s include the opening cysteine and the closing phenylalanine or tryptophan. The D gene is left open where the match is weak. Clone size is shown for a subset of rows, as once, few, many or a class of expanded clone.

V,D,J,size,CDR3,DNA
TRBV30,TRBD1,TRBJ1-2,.,CAWSATGGHYGYTF,TGTGCCTGGAGCGCGACAGGGGGGCACTATGGCTACACCTTC
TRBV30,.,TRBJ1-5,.,CAWSVSRNQPQHF,TGTGCCTGGAGTGTATCCCGGAATCAGCCCCAGCATTTT
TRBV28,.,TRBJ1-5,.,CASSTYSNQPQHF,TGTGCCAGCAGTACCTATAGCAATCAGCCCCAGCATTTT
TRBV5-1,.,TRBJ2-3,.,CASSSGSSTDTQYF,TGCGCCAGCAGCTCAGGATCCAGCACAGATACGCAGTATTTT
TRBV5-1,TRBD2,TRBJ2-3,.,CASSPTSGGFTDTQYF,TGCGCCAGCAGCCCTACTAGCGGGGGTTTCACAGATACGCAGTATTTT
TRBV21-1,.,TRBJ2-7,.,CASSKGPYEQYF,TGTGCCAGCAGCAAGGGCCCCTACGAGCAGTACTTC
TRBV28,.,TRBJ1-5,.,CASSSVHLGQPQHF,TGTGCCAGCAGTTCTGTTCACCTCGGTCAGCCCCAGCATTTT
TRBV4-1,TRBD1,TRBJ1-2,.,CASSQAPGTAYGYTF,TGCGCCAGCAGCCAAGCCCCCGGGACAGCCTATGGCTACACCTTC
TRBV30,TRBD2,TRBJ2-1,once,CAWSVGTSRDEQFF,TGTGCCTGGAGTGTGGGGACTAGCCGGGATGAGCAGTTCTTC
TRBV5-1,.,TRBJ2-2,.,CASSAGDTGELFF,TGCGCCAGCAGCGCCGGGGACACCGGGGAGCTGTTTTTT
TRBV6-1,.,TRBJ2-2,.,CASSDRGVAGELFF,TGTGCCAGCAGTGACAGGGGAGTAGCCGGGGAGCTGTTTTTT
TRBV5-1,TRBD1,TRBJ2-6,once,CASSGTGILSGANVLTF,TGCGCCAGCAGCGGGACAGGGATCCTTTCGGGGGCCAACGTCCTGACTTTC
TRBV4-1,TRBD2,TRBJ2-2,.,CASSQGTRVTGELFF,TGCGCCAGCAGCCAAGGGACTAGAGTCACCGGGGAGCTGTTTTTT
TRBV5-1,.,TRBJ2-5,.,CASSLGGSGTAGGETQYF,TGCGCCAGCAGCTTGGGAGGGAGCGGAACCGCCGGGGGAGAGACCCAGTACTTC
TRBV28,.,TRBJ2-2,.,CASRAYRVTGELFF,TGTGCCAGCAGGGCGTACAGGGTTACCGGGGAGCTGTTTTTT
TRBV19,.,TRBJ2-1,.,CASSINREYYNEQFF,TGTGCCAGTAGTATTAACAGGGAATACTACAATGAGCAGTTCTTC
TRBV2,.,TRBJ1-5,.,CASTTGFTQPQHF,TGTGCCAGCACTACAGGTTTCACTCAGCCCCAGCATTTT
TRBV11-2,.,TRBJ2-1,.,CASSLLAGNEQFF,TGTGCCAGCAGCTTACTCGCGGGAAATGAGCAGTTCTTC
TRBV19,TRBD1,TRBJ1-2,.,CASSRQGEAYGYTF,TGTGCCAGTTCCCGACAGGGGGAAGCCTATGGCTACACCTTC
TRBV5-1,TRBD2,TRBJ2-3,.,CASSLGLAGPDTQYF,TGCGCCAGCAGCTTGGGACTAGCGGGTCCAGATACGCAGTATTTT
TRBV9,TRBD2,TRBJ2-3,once,CASSVGGLAATDTQYF,TGTGCCAGCAGCGTAGGGGGACTAGCGGCCACAGATACGCAGTATTTT
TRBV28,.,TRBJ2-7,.,CASSPQVGYEQYF,TGTGCCAGCAGTCCCCAGGTGGGTTACGAGCAGTACTTC
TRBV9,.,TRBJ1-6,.,CASSVTIGRGSPLHF,TGTGCCAGCAGCGTTACGATTGGGAGGGGTTCACCCCTCCACTTT
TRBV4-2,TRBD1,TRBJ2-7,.,CASSQEGGLSYEQYF,TGTGCCAGCAGCCAAGAAGGGGGCCTCTCCTACGAGCAGTACTTC
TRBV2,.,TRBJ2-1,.,CASTIQLVSNEQFF,TGTGCCAGCACCATACAACTAGTCAGCAATGAGCAGTTCTTC
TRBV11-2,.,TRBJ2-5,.,CASSNTPGHPDLTGETQYF,TGTGCCAGCAGCAACACCCCGGGACACCCTGATTTGACCGGGGAGACCCAGTACTTC
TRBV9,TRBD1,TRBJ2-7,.,CASSAGTGARSFYEQYF,TGTGCCAGCAGCGCAGGGACAGGGGCCCGTTCTTTCTACGAGCAGTACTTC
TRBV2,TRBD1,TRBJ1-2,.,CASSDNRGGGYGYTF,TGTGCCAGCAGTGATAACAGGGGGGGAGGCTATGGCTACACCTTC
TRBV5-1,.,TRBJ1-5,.,CASSPGGALSNQPQHF,TGCGCCAGCAGCCCTGGCGGGGCACTTAGCAATCAGCCCCAGCATTTT
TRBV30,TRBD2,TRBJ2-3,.,CAWSSSGGLDTQYF,TGTGCCTGGAGTTCTAGCGGGGGGTTAGATACGCAGTATTTT
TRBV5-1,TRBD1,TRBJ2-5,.,CASSLEGAKETQYF,TGCGCCAGCAGCTTGGAGGGGGCCAAAGAGACCCAGTACTTC
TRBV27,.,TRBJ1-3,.,CASSNQGLGNTIYF,TGTGCCAGCAGCAATCAGGGACTAGGAAACACCATATATTTT
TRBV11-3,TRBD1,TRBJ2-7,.,CASSSRDRPSYEQYF,TGTGCCAGCAGCAGCCGGGACAGACCATCCTACGAGCAGTACTTC
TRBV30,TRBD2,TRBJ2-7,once,CAWSGKGTSGRERDYEQYF,TGTGCCTGGAGTGGTAAGGGGACTAGCGGGAGGGAAAGGGACTACGAGCAGTACTTC
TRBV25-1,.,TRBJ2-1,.,CASSGPRYNEQFF,TGTGCCAGCAGTGGCCCGAGATACAATGAGCAGTTCTTC
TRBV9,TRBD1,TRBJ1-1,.,CASSPPGQGVAEAFF,TGTGCCAGCAGCCCCCCGGGACAGGGTGTCGCTGAAGCTTTCTTT
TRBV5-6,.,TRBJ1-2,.,CASRSPGYGYTF,TGTGCCAGCAGGAGTCCGGGCTATGGCTACACCTTC
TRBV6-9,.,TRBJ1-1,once,CASSFVQREAFF,TGTGCCAGCAGTTTCGTCCAGCGTGAAGCTTTCTTT
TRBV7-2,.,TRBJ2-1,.,CASSLGDGGAEEQFF,TGTGCCAGCAGCTTAGGGGATGGGGGGGCGGAAGAGCAGTTCTTC
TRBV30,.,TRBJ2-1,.,CACHGFSEQFF,TGTGCCTGCCACGGGTTCAGTGAGCAGTTCTTC